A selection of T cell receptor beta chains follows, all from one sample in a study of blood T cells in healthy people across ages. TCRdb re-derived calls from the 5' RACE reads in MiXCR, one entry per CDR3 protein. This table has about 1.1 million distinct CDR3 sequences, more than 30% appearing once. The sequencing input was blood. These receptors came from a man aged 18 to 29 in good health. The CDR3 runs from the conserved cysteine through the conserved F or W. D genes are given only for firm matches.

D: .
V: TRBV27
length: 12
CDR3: CASRQGNEKLFF

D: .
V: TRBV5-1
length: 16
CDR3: CASSLAGGAGNQPQHF

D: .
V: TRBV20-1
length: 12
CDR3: CSARMGSYEQYF

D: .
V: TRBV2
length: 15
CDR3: CASSEGRQLNTEAFF

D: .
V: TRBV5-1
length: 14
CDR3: CASRSLIGTDTQYF

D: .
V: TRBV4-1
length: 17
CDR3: CASSQVNVSRSTDTQYF

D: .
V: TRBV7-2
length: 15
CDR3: CASSQGPKSTDTQYF

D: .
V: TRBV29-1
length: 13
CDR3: CSAAGRYRETQYF

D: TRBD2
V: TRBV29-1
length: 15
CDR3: CSVEIAGRYTDTQYF

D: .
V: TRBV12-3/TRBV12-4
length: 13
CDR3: CASNPYSADTQYF

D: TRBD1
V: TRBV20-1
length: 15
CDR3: CSAHRRQGTNEKLFF

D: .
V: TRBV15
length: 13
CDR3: CATSRDRTDTQYF

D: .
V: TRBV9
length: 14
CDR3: CASSAGPLQDTQYF

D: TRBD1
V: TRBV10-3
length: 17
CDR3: CAIRVAGTGSTNAEAFF

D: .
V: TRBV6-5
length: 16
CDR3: CASSYSPRGSPNEQFF

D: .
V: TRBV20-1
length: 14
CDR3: CSASSGLRTDTQYF

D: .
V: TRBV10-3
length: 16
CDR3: CAISDTGFWESTEAFF

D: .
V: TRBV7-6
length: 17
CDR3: CASSPGYVGLGDTEAFF

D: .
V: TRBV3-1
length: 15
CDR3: CASSQDTGLSYEQYF

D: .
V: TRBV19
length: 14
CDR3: CASSIKGPTDTQYF

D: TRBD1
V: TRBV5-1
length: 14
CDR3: CASVRGQGTDTQYF

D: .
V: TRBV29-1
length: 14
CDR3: CSVEDDGVPYGYTF

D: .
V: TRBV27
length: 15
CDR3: CASSPLGTSYNEQFF

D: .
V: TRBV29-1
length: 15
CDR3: CSVEKRGPLRNIQYF

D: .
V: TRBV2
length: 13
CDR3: CASNPSVDGELFF

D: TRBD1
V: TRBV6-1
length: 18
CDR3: CASHAIRDRELANYGYTF

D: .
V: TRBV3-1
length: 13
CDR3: CASSQQGYYGYTF

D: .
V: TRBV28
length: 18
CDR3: CASSSPWSRTGAKNIQYF

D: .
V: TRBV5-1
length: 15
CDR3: CASSNDRPMNTEAFF

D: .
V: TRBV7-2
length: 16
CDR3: CASSSYVSQPNSPLHF

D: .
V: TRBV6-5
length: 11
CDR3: CASSYGAEAFF

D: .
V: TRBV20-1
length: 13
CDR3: CSAFGTNQETQYF